This T cell receptor (beta chain) was sequenced during a study of high-grade serous ovarian cancer treatment subgroups. Study-level background: Mean per sample: about 14,000 reads, several thousand unique TCR beta rearrangements.

Study outcomes and limitations: Higher neoantigen levels went with greater TCR clonal relatedness. The analyses considered CDR3 and ignored CDR1 and CDR2. Same-patient tumor repertoires overlapped at about 0.11 to 0.85; different patients barely overlapped.

Tumor samples were obtained before definitive surgery or chemotherapy. A word on this clone: Antigen specificity is unknown.

The CDR3 covers 13 residues. V was pared by 7 bases and J by 6 bases, with 6 bases of the junction left unmatched. CDR1 and CDR2 (germline): SEHNR, FQNEAQ (reference sequence). Sequencing was performed with immunoSEQ multiplex PCR; in TCRdb, only in-frame clones are kept and a portion is missing. Altogether roughly 2,700 clones are present, roughly 82% being singletons, with the ten largest covering about 9.4%. V usage is TRBV7-9 and J usage is TRBJ1-1, with 9 positions matching TRBD1. Material: tumor tissue. This TCR derives from a human donor with high-grade serous ovarian cancer. CDR3 protein: CASTIQGAAEAFF. The CDR3 DNA reads as TGTGCCAGCACCATACAGGGGGCGGCTGAAGCTTTCTTT.